This T cell receptor (beta chain) originates from a study of CD4 T cells in relation to SARS-CoV-2 and coronaviruses. Study as a whole: Negative control cultures got HIV-1 Nef peptides or no peptide.

Germline V gene lookup returns CDR1 MDHEN and CDR2 SYDVKM. The V end was cut by 6 bases, the J end by 8 bases, with 13 bases between. The CDR3 has 12 amino acids. Libraries were prepared by immunoSEQ multiplex PCR; TCRdb keeps only in-frame clonotypes and omits some of them. The sample has roughly 30,000 clones, nearly 80% seen once. CD4+ T cells from unexposed donors were obtained before the COVID-19 pandemic (2011-2018). After less than 11 days of culture, CD4+ T cells were isolated. About 2 million PBMCs per well were cultured with approximately 9.2 IU/ml IL-2. Half the medium was replaced with IL-2 medium on days 3 and 7. Findings of the study overall: Samples before the pandemic and after infection were not matched within any donor.

This clone has just a few counts. Its antigen is currently unknown. The sample taken for sequencing was CD4+ T cells from PBMCs, cultured in vitro. The chain combines TRBV28 with TRBJ1-2, with D unclear. The TCR originated in a human donor in good health. The CDR3 loop reads CASRRVGYGYTF. CDR3 DNA sequence: TGTGCCAGCAGGAGGGTAGGCTACGGCTACACCTTC.